This T cell receptor beta chain came from a study of blood T cell repertoires in COVID-19. As for the study in general: The United States, Italy and Spain supplied acute and convalescent COVID-19 samples. Nucleic acid was either cDNA or gDNA, and it came from T cells, B-cell-depleted T cells, or PBMCs.

V was shortened by 0 bases and J by 2 bases, with 13 bases between the two germline ends. From germline, CDR1 is MGHRA and CDR2 YSYEKL. This CDR3 is 16 amino acids long. As processed by the authors: Reference gene primers were amplified, and this amplification served to estimate nucleated cell counts. Assay used: immunoSEQ multiplex PCR; TCRdb lists only in-frame clones, some missing. D and trimming were read from the DNA, whereas the V and J calls and clone size are those reported in that table. The table shows about 69,000 clones, with over 70% occurring only once. The specimen was peripheral blood. The gene calls are TRBV4-1 and TRBJ1-2, with D possibly being TRBD1 (5 bases). This clonotype was sampled from a man aged 55 to 69 with acute or convalescent COVID-19. The CDR3 is CASSQDWAGKNYGYTF. The CDR3 DNA reads as TGCGCCAGCAGCCAAGATTGGGCAGGGAAGAACTATGGCTACACCTTC.